What follows are 21 T cell receptor beta chains derived from one specimen sequenced in a study of T-cell reconstitution after alpha-beta-depleted transplantation in children. TCRbeta library preparation incorporated unique molecular identifiers. In TCRdb, the PCR reads were re-called with MiXCR into one record per CDR3 protein. Seen here are almost 250,000 distinct CDR3 sequences, about 23% observed once, and the top ten hold over 2.5%. The specimen was PBMCs, collected before TCRalphabeta/CD19-depleted stem cell transplant. These receptors came from a girl aged 2 to 10 with Fanconi anemia, due to receive a stem cell transplant.

This chain links TRBV12-3 or TRBV12-4 with TRBJ2-3; possibly TRBD1 or TRBD2 for D (5 bases each). This CDR3 is 15 amino acids long. Between the trimmed V and J ends, which lost 1 base and 0 bases, there was a span of 8 bases. The chain's CDR3 is CASSLGWDSTDTQYF. The CDR3 DNA follows: TGTGCCAGCAGTTTAGGTTGGGACAGCACAGATACGCAGTATTTT.

This clonotype showed up many times. The gene calls are TRBV12-3 or TRBV12-4 and TRBJ2-7; 7 bases align to TRBD2. Germline trimming cut 6 bases from V and 1 base from J; bases unmatched to any gene: 9. The CDR3 runs 15 residues. DNA for the CDR3: TGTGCCAGCAGGTCGACTAGCCTTATTTCCTACGAGCAGTACTTC. Translation: CASRSTSLISYEQYF.

This clonotype was observed a few times. The rearrangement joins TRBV28 to TRBJ2-7; the D is unclear. The V and J ends lost 3 bases and 2 bases respectively, with 8 bases between them. This CDR3 has 13 amino acids. The germline CDR1 and CDR2 sequences are MDHEN and SYDVKM. CDR3: CASSFVLPYEQYF. Here the CDR3 DNA reads TGTGCCAGCAGTTTTGTCCTTCCCTACGAGCAGTACTTC.

V gene TRBV7-2 combines with J gene TRBJ2-1; D perhaps matches TRBD1 (5 bases). Germline V lookup: CDR1 SGHTA, CDR2 FQGNSA. The length of the CDR3 is 14 residues. Trimming removed 4 bases at V and 6 bases at J, with 13 bases between. CDR3 sequence reads: CASSSSLRVNEQFF. DNA of the CDR3: TGTGCCAGCAGCTCGTCCCTCAGGGTCAATGAGCAGTTCTTC.

The CDR3 DNA follows: TGCAGTGCTAGAGGGGAGTCGGAAGAGACCCAGTACTTC. It codes for CSARGESEETQYF. The gene calls are TRBV20-1 and TRBJ2-5; TRBD2 is a possible D gene (5 bases). The length of the CDR3 is 13 residues. V lost 1 base, J lost 3 bases, and 9 bases lay in between. Per the germline V gene, CDR1 is DFQATT and CDR2 is SNEGSKA (reference sequence).

This clonotype has ten or more counts. The CDR3 is CSARTGTGKGELFF. CDR3 nucleotide sequence: TGCAGTGCTAGAACCGGGACAGGGAAGGGGGAGCTGTTTTTT. The chain joins TRBV20-1 to TRBJ2-2, with 9 bases that match TRBD1. This CDR3 is 14 amino acids long. V lost 2 bases to trimming and J lost 8 bases; unmatched junction nucleotides: 6. Germline CDR1 and CDR2: DFQATT and SNEGSKA (reference sequence).

This clonotype was seen a few times. The gene calls are TRBV5-1 and TRBJ2-2; TRBD1 agrees at 8 bases. Germline CDR1 SGHRS, CDR2 YFSETQ. With 4 bases clipped from V and 6 bases from J, the junction kept 11 bases outside the gene matches. The CDR3 totals 16 residues. The CDR3 coding sequence is TGCGCCAGCAGCGTTCTGACCGGGACAGGTGCCGGGGAGCTGTTTTTT. Its translation: CASSVLTGTGAGELFF.

This clonotype was counted between two and nine times. The chain is built from TRBV20-1 and TRBJ2-1; D remains ambiguous. This CDR3 has 13 amino acids. Between the trimmed V and J ends, which lost 6 bases and 0 bases, there was a span of 9 bases. From germline, CDR1 is DFQATT and CDR2 SNEGSKA (reference sequence). The CDR3, as DNA: TGCAGTGCCTTTTTTAGCTCCTACAATGAGCAGTTCTTC. Its protein product is CSAFFSSYNEQFF.

This clonotype showed up many times. This chain links TRBV29-1 with TRBJ1-5, with D possibly being TRBD1 (5 bases). The V end was cut by 0 bases, the J end by 11 bases, with 11 bases between. This CDR3 region has 12 residues. The germline CDR1 and CDR2 sequences are SQVTM and ANQGSEA. The CDR3 nucleotides read TGCAGCGTTGAAGATGGGGCAGGGACCCAGCATTTT. Amino acids: CSVEDGAGTQHF.

The rearrangement links TRBV29-1 to TRBJ1-1; D might be TRBD1 (5 bases). CDR1 and CDR2 from the germline V gene are SQVTM and ANQGSEA. This CDR3 has 13 residues. V was cut by 3 bases and J by 4 bases, with 12 bases left in between. The CDR3 sequence: CSVEAGQGTEAFF. The DNA for the CDR3 is TGCAGCGTTGAGGCAGGGCAAGGCACTGAAGCTTTCTTT.

This clonotype was detected once. CDR3 DNA sequence: TGTGCCAGCAGTCCGCGGGAGGTTAGCGGGGAGCTGTTTTTT. Amino acids: CASSPREVSGELFF. The genes are TRBV28 and TRBJ2-2; 8 bases are a match to TRBD2. Germline V CDR1 and CDR2: MDHEN, SYDVKM. V dropped 5 bases and J dropped 7; count of bases not matched to a gene: 6. CDR3 size: 14 residues.

This clonotype has just a few counts. The gene calls are TRBV20-1 and TRBJ2-5; D is unclear. Germline values: CDR1 DFQATT, CDR2 SNEGSKA (reference sequence). V lost 1 base to trimming and J lost 5 bases, with 5 bases between them. This CDR3 is 11 amino acids long. CDR3 protein: CSARGVETQYF. The DNA for the CDR3 is TGCAGTGCTAGAGGCGTGGAGACCCAGTACTTC.

The sample holds many counts of this clonotype. The chain joins TRBV15 to TRBJ2-3, with TRBD2 identical over 12 bases. Germline V gene data show CDR1 as LNHNV and CDR2 as YYDKDF (reference sequence). Trimming cost V 1 base and J 2 bases; bases outside gene matches: 1. This CDR3 has 16 residues. As DNA, the CDR3 is TGTGCCACCAGCAGAGGACTAGCGGGAGTCACAGATACGCAGTATTTT. Amino acid sequence: CATSRGLAGVTDTQYF.

The chain recombines TRBV7-2 with TRBJ2-3, with 7 bases matching TRBD2. The CDR3 sequence is 15 residues long. Trimming at V came to 5 bases and at J to 1 base, leaving 6 bases not matched to a gene. Germline loops: CDR1 SGHTA, CDR2 FQGNSA. As DNA, the CDR3 is TGTGCCAGCAGCGCCGGACTAGTGGGCACAGATACGCAGTATTTT. It encodes CASSAGLVGTDTQYF.

This clonotype appeared a single time. This CDR3 reads CSASLLAGVQETQYF. In DNA form, the CDR3 reads TGCAGTGCTAGTCTCCTAGCGGGGGTCCAAGAGACCCAGTACTTC. The J gene is TRBJ2-5, the V gene TRBV20-1, with 10 nucleotides matching TRBD2. CDR3 length: 15 amino acids. Germline CDR1 DFQATT, CDR2 SNEGSKA (reference sequence). V lost 3 bases, J lost 1 base, and 5 bases stayed unmatched.

This clonotype was found many times. This chain connects TRBV29-1 to TRBJ2-6; 7 nucleotides line up with TRBD1. Trimming took 7 bases from V and 0 from J; bases not matched to a gene: 9. CDR1 is SQVTM and CDR2 is ANQGSEA in the germline V gene. CDR3 length: 16 amino acids. CDR3 loop: CSATGEIHSGANVLTF. CDR3 nucleotide sequence: TGCAGCGCTACAGGGGAGATACACTCTGGGGCCAACGTCCTGACTTTC.

This clonotype has more than one count but fewer than ten. The genes are TRBV6-1 and TRBJ2-1; D possibly corresponds to TRBD2 (6 bases). Germline V gives CDR1 MNHNS, CDR2 SASEGT. Trimming took off 6 bases at V and 4 bases at J, with 10 bases between the two ends. This CDR3 spans 13 amino acids. CDR3 in DNA: TGTGCCAGCAGCTCGGGACTTTACAATGAGCAGTTCTTC. It codes for CASSSGLYNEQFF.

This clonotype was found a few times. The chain uses TRBV29-1 and TRBJ2-7; TRBD1 agrees at 7 bases. The CDR3 has 13 residues. With V trimmed by 1 base and J by 2 bases, 2 bases remained unmatched. Per germline, CDR1 SQVTM and CDR2 ANQGSEA. This chain's CDR3 is CSVEAGTAYEQYF. The CDR3 nucleotides read TGCAGCGTTGAAGCCGGGACAGCCTACGAGCAGTACTTC.

This clonotype was counted ten times or more. This chain joins TRBV18 and TRBJ1-2, with unresolved D. Germline-derived CDR1 and CDR2 are KGHSH and LQKENI. Trimming removed 1 base from V and 0 bases from J, with 12 bases in between. The CDR3 is 16 residues long. This chain's CDR3 is CASSPQVGPTNYGYTF. The CDR3 DNA is TGTGCCAGCTCACCACAGGTTGGGCCTACTAACTATGGCTACACCTTC. Drawing the rest from reference TRBV18 and TRBJ1-2, the complete variable domain is NAGVMQNPRHLVRRRGQEARLRCSPMKGHSHVYWYRQLPEEGLKFMVYLQKENIIDESGMPKERFSAEFPKEGPSILRIQQVVRGDSAAYFCASSPQVGPTNYGYTFGSGTRLTVV.

This clonotype was counted ten times or more. V is TRBV10-3 and J is TRBJ1-4; 8 positions match TRBD1. V lost 4 bases, J lost 4 bases, and 5 bases stayed unmatched. Per germline, CDR1 ENHRY and CDR2 SYGVKD. The CDR3 extends over 15 amino acids. The CDR3 loop is CAISGTGQVNEKLFF. Here the CDR3 DNA reads TGTGCCATCAGTGGGACAGGGCAGGTTAATGAAAAACTGTTTTTT.

In this sample, this clonotype turned up many times. CDR3 nucleotides: TGTGCCAGCAGGAGGGCGGGAGGGCCGAATGAGCAGTTCTTC. It specifies CASRRAGGPNEQFF. V gene TRBV6-1 combines with J gene TRBJ2-1; 9 nucleotides match TRBD2. The CDR3 contains 14 residues. Germline V gene sequence: CDR1 MNHNS, CDR2 SASEGT. V lost 6 bases to trimming and J lost 7 bases; unmatched junction nucleotides: 7.